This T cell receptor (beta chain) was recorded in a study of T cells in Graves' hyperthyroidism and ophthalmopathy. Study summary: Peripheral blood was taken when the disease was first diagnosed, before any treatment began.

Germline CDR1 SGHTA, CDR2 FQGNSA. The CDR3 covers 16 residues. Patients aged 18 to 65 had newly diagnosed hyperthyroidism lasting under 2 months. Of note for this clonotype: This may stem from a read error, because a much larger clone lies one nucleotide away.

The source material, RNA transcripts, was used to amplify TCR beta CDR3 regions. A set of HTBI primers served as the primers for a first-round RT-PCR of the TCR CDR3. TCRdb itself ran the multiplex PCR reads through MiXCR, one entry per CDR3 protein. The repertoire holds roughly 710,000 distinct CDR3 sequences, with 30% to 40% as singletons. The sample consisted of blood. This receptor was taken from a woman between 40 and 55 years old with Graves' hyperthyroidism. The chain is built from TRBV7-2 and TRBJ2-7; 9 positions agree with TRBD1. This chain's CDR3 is CVSSSRPGQGNYEQYF. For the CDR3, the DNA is TGTGTCAGCAGCTCCCGACCGGGACAGGGTAACTACGAGCAGTACTTC.